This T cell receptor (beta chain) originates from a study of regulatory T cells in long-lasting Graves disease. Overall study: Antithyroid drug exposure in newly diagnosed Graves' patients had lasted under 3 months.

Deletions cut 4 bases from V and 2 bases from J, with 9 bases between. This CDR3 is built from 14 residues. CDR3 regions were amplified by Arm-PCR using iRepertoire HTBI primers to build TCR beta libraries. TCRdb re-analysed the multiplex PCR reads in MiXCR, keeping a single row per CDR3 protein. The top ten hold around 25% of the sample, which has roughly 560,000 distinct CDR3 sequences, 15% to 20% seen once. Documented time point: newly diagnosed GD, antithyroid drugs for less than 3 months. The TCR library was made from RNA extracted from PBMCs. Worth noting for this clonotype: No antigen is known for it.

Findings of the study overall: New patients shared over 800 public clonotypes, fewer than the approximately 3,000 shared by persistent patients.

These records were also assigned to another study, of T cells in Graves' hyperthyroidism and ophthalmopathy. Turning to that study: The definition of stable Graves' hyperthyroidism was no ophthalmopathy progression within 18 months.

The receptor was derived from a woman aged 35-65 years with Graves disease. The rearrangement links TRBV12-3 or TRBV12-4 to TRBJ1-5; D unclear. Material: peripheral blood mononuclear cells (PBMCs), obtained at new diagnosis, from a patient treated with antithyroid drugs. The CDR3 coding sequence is TGTGCCAGCAGTTCGGAACGGGGCAATCAGCCCCAGCATTTT. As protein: CASSSERGNQPQHF.